A selection of T cell receptor beta chains follows, all from one sample in a study of blood T cell repertoires in COVID-19. The table came from immunoSEQ multiplex PCR; TCRdb's copy has only in-frame clones and leaves some out. The sample lists 140,000 or so clones, 84% occurring once. The sequenced sample was peripheral blood. Receptors were obtained from a man aged 55 to 70 with active or convalescent COVID-19. Each CDR3 is given with its conserved first and last residue. D genes are given only for firm matches. Clone sizes are given selectively: once, few, many, or a class where the clone is expanded.

d_call	j_call	clone_size	v_call	cdr3_nt	cdr3_aa
NA	TRBJ2-3	NA	TRBV10-3	TGTGCCACGTGGGGGGGCCATAGCACAGATACGCAGTATTTT	CATWGGHSTDTQYF
TRBD1	TRBJ1-3	NA	TRBV29-1	TGCAGCGTTGGCAGCGGGACAGGTTCTGGAAACACCATATATTTT	CSVGSGTGSGNTIYF
NA	TRBJ1-2	few	TRBV11-3	TGTGCCAGCAGCCAAGAGGGCAGGCTGGGAGTCTATGGCTACACCTTC	CASSQEGRLGVYGYTF
TRBD2	TRBJ2-1	NA	TRBV9	TGTGCCAGCAGCGTAGCGGGACTAGCGGGGTCGAGCTCCTACAATGAGCAGTTCTTC	CASSVAGLAGSSSYNEQFF
TRBD1	TRBJ1-2	NA	TRBV24-1	TGTGCCACCAGTGACCGAGACAGGGCGGAGAGCTATGGCTACACCTTC	CATSDRDRAESYGYTF
NA	TRBJ1-4	NA	TRBV28	TGTGCCAGCAGTTCTCTCGAAAAACTGTTTTTT	CASSSLEKLFF
NA	TRBJ1-2	NA	TRBV5-4	TGTGCCAGCAGCTTGGTGGGGGCTTCCGGGGGCTACACCTTC	CASSLVGASGGYTF
NA	TRBJ2-2	NA	TRBV11-2	TGTGCCAGCAGCTTGACAGGGAACACCGGGGAGCTGTTTTTT	CASSLTGNTGELFF
NA	TRBJ2-1	NA	TRBV19	TGTGCCACCCAGAGTGGGGGACTCCTCTACAATGAGCAGTTCTTC	CATQSGGLLYNEQFF
TRBD1	TRBJ2-1	NA	TRBV9	TGTGCCAGCAGCCCACCCGGTTGGGGACAGATAATCAATGAGCAGTTCTTC	CASSPPGWGQIINEQFF
NA	TRBJ2-7	once	TRBV15	TGTGCCACCAGCAGAGAAAGGAGAAGCTCCTACGAGCAGTACTTC	CATSRERRSSYEQYF
TRBD2	TRBJ2-3	NA	TRBV5-4	TGTGCCAGCAGCTGGGGGGGAGTGGTTAGTACAGATACGCAGTATTTT	CASSWGGVVSTDTQYF
TRBD1	TRBJ2-1	NA	TRBV29-1	TGCAGCGTTGAAAGGGACAGAATGTTGGGGAATGAGCAGTTCTTC	CSVERDRMLGNEQFF
TRBD2	TRBJ2-3	NA	TRBV4-1	TGCGCCAGCAGCCCGGCTAGCGGGGGACCTAGCACAGATACGCAGTATTTT	CASSPASGGPSTDTQYF
NA	TRBJ2-2	NA	TRBV24-1	TGTGCCACCGAAGGGGCAGGGCGGACCGGGGAGCTGTTTTTT	CATEGAGRTGELFF
TRBD2	TRBJ2-3	NA	TRBV19	TGTGCCAGTAGTTTCGCGGGAGGTGGAACAGATACGCAGTATTTT	CASSFAGGGTDTQYF
NA	TRBJ1-2	NA	TRBV7-9	TGTGCCAGCAGCCTTGACAGCGTCTATGGCTACACCTTC	CASSLDSVYGYTF
NA	TRBJ1-5	NA	TRBV18	TGTGCCAGCTCACCACCTGGGGGTCGGGAGAATCAGCCCCAGCATTTT	CASSPPGGRENQPQHF
TRBD2	TRBJ2-5	NA	TRBV11-3	TGTGCCAGCAGCTCCAGGACTAGCGGGGGGGCGGAGACCCAGTACTTC	CASSSRTSGGAETQYF
NA	TRBJ2-4	NA	TRBV2	TGTGCCAGCAAGGAATACGGGGGTCGAGGGGTGAACATTCAGTACTTC	CASKEYGGRGVNIQYF
NA	TRBJ1-2	NA	TRBV29-1	TGCAGCGTTCAACCAGGGGCGGGCTATGGCTACACCTTC	CSVQPGAGYGYTF
TRBD1	TRBJ2-7	once	TRBV10-3	TGTGCCATCAGTGAGTCGGCACAGGGGTATTCCGAGCAGTACTTC	CAISESAQGYSEQYF
TRBD1	TRBJ2-5	NA	TRBV18	TGTGCCAGCTCACCTCGGACAGGGAAAGAGACCCAGTACTTC	CASSPRTGKETQYF
NA	TRBJ1-2	NA	TRBV6-5	TGTGCCAGCAGTTCGAACAGGGCGCGTTCCCTCTATGGCTACACCTTC	CASSSNRARSLYGYTF
NA	TRBJ1-5	NA	TRBV2	TGTGCCAGCAGAACCGCTTTCCGGGACAACCTGAGCAATCAGCCCCAGCATTTT	CASRTAFRDNLSNQPQHF
TRBD2	TRBJ2-1	NA	TRBV7-9	TGTGCCAGCAGCTTAGGTAGCGGGAGGACTATCTATGAGCAGTTCTTC	CASSLGSGRTIYEQFF
TRBD2	TRBJ2-5	NA	TRBV18	TGTGCCAGCTCACCACCGGGAGGGGTAAAAAAGACCCAGTACTTC	CASSPPGGVKKTQYF
TRBD2	TRBJ2-5	NA	TRBV11-2	TGTGCCAGCAGCTCCGGACTAGCGGGAGGGGGGGAGACCCAGTACTTC	CASSSGLAGGGETQYF
NA	TRBJ1-1	NA	TRBV9	TGTGCCAGCAGCGTAGTCTCTGGGGGCTTAACTGAAGCTTTCTTT	CASSVVSGGLTEAFF
TRBD1	TRBJ1-1	NA	TRBV14	TGTGCCAGCAGCCAGAACAGGGGGTCGAACACTGAAGCTTTCTTT	CASSQNRGSNTEAFF
NA	TRBJ2-6	NA	TRBV19	TGTGCCAGTAGTTCACAGCACTCTGGGGCCAACGTCCTGACTTTC	CASSSQHSGANVLTF
TRBD1	TRBJ2-3	NA	TRBV14	TGTGCCAGCAGCCAAGATATTTGGGACAGGGGGTTCACAGATACGCAGTATTTT	CASSQDIWDRGFTDTQYF
TRBD1	TRBJ1-2	NA	TRBV2	TGTGCCAGCAGTGTACGACAGGGGAGTGGGAATGGCTACACCTTC	CASSVRQGSGNGYTF
NA	TRBJ2-7	NA	TRBV7-6	TGTGCCAGCAGATTAGGCGGGAATAGGGCAGGGAGAAGCGAGCAGTACTTC	CASRLGGNRAGRSEQYF
NA	TRBJ2-3	NA	TRBV7-9	TGTGCCAGCAGCAAATGGTTGGCCGATACAGATACGCAGTATTTT	CASSKWLADTDTQYF
TRBD2	TRBJ2-5	NA	TRBV5-4	TGTGCCAGCAGCAAAAGAACTAGCGGGGGCCAAGAGACCCAGTACTTC	CASSKRTSGGQETQYF
TRBD1	TRBJ1-3	NA	TRBV7-2	TGTGCCAGCAGCTTAGCGGGACAGTACACTGGACTAAACACCATATATTTT	CASSLAGQYTGLNTIYF
TRBD1	TRBJ2-7	NA	TRBV5-1	TGCGCCAGCAGCTTGGCCCCCGGGACAGGGGCCTACGAGCAGTACTTC	CASSLAPGTGAYEQYF
TRBD2	TRBJ2-1	once	TRBV27	TGTGCCAGCAGTATAACTAGCGGGGGCTCCTACAATGAGCAGTTCTTC	CASSITSGGSYNEQFF
NA	TRBJ1-4	NA	TRBV10-3	TGTGCCACCCAGGTACAAGCCGATGAAAAACTGTTTTTT	CATQVQADEKLFF
NA	TRBJ1-4	NA	TRBV30	TGTGCCTGGAGTTCGGGACACGCTGAAAAACTGTTTTTT	CAWSSGHAEKLFF
NA	TRBJ1-5	NA	TRBV5-1	TGCGCCAGCAGCCCCCAGGGGATCAATCAGCCCCAGCATTTT	CASSPQGINQPQHF
NA	TRBJ1-1	NA	TRBV20-1	TGCAGTGCTAGTTCCCCCTTGAACACTGAAGCTTTCTTT	CSASSPLNTEAFF
NA	TRBJ1-2	NA	TRBV11-3	TGTGCCAGCAGCCCCGGGGGGAACTATGGCTACACCTTC	CASSPGGNYGYTF
TRBD1	TRBJ1-5	NA	TRBV4-1	TGCGCCAGCAGCGGCCGGACAGGCGACAATCAGCCCCAGCATTTT	CASSGRTGDNQPQHF
NA	TRBJ2-5	NA	TRBV5-8	TGTGCCAGCAGCTTTGAGGGCAGCGCGAGCGGAGAGACCCAGTACTTC	CASSFEGSASGETQYF
NA	TRBJ2-1	NA	TRBV3-1/TRBV3-2	TGTGCCAGCAGCCAGAGGACCACGAGGGATGAGCAGTTCTTC	CASSQRTTRDEQFF
TRBD1	TRBJ1-1	few	TRBV7-2	TGTGCCAGCAGCTTCCGGGACAGGGGCACTGAAGCTTTCTTT	CASSFRDRGTEAFF
NA	TRBJ2-3	NA	TRBV6-5	TGTGCCAGCAGGCAGGGGGCGACTAGCTTAACGCAGTATTTT	CASRQGATSLTQYF
NA	TRBJ1-2	NA	TRBV30	TGTGCCTGGACACCAGGGCCCGAAGTAAATTATGGCTACACCTTC	CAWTPGPEVNYGYTF
TRBD1	TRBJ1-4	NA	TRBV7-2	TGTGCCAGCAGCTTAGGGGGACAGTATAATGAAAAACTGTTTTTT	CASSLGGQYNEKLFF
NA	TRBJ2-7	NA	TRBV6-5	TGTGCCAGCAGTTACAGGGGAGGCTACGAGCAGTACTTC	CASSYRGGYEQYF
NA	TRBJ1-2	NA	TRBV6-5	TGTGCCAGCAGTTACCCGGGGGTGGATGGCTACACCTTC	CASSYPGVDGYTF
NA	TRBJ2-7	NA	TRBV19	TGTGCCAGTAGTATAATCGGGGCAGGGGCGGCGTACGAGCAGTACTTC	CASSIIGAGAAYEQYF
NA	TRBJ2-6	NA	TRBV18	TGTGCCAGCTCACCACAGAGCTCTGGGGCCAACGTCCTGACTTTC	CASSPQSSGANVLTF
NA	TRBJ1-2	NA	TRBV4-3	TGCGCCAGCAGCCAAATCGGGGACTTCAACTATGGCTACACCTTC	CASSQIGDFNYGYTF
TRBD1	TRBJ1-1	NA	TRBV10-2	TGCGCCAGCAGTGAATTAGACAGGGGGAACACTGAAGCTTTCTTT	CASSELDRGNTEAFF
TRBD2	TRBJ2-7	NA	TRBV20-1	TGCAGTGCTAGTGCTAGCGGGGGATACGAGCAGTACTTC	CSASASGGYEQYF
TRBD1	TRBJ1-6	few	TRBV6-5	TGTGCCAGCAGCAAAGGGACAGTTAATTCACCCCTCCACTTT	CASSKGTVNSPLHF
NA	TRBJ1-3	NA	TRBV5-6	TGTGCCAGCAGCTTTGGTGGACACCGTTACTCTGGAAACACCATATATTTT	CASSFGGHRYSGNTIYF